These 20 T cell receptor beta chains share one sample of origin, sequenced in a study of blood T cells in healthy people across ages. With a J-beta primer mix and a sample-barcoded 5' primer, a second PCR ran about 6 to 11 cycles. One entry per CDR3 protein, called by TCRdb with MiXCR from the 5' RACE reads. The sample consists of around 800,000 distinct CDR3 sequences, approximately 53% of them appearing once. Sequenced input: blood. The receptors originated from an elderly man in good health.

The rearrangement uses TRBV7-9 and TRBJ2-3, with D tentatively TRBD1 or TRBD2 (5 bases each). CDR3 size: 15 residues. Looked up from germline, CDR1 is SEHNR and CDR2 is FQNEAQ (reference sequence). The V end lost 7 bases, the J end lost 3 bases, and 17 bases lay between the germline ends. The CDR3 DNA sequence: TGTGCCAGCAACTTTATTGGGGGTAGTACAGATACGCAGTATTTT. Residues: CASNFIGGSTDTQYF.

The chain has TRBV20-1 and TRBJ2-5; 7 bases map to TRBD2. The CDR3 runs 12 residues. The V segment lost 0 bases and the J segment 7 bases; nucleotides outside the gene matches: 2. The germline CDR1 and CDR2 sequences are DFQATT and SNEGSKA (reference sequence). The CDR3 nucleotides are TGCAGTGCTAGAGAGCGGGAGTGGACCCAGTACTTC. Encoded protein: CSAREREWTQYF.

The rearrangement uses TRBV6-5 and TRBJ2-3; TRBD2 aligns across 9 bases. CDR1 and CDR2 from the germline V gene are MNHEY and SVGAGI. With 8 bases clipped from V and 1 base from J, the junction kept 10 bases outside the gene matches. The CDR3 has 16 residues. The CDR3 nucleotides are TGTGCCAGCGGAAGGGGGTCTAGCGGGGGCACAGATACGCAGTATTTT. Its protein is CASGRGSSGGTDTQYF.

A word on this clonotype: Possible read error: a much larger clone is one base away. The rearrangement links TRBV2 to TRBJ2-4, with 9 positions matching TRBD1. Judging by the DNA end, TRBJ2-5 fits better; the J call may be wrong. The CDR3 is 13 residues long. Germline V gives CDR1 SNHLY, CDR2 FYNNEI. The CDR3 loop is CASSGDREETQYF. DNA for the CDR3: TGTGCCAGCAGTGGGGACAGGGAAGAGACCCAGTACTTC.

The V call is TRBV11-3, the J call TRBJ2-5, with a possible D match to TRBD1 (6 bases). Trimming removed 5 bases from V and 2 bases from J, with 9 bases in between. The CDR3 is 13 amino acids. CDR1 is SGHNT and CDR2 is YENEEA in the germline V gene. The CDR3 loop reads CASSRQEQETQYF. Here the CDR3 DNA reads TGTGCCAGCAGCCGACAGGAACAAGAGACCCAGTACTTC.

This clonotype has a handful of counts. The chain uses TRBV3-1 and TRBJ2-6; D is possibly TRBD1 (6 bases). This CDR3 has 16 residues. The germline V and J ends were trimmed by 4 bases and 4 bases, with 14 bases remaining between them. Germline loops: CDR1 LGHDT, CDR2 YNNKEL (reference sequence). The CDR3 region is CASSRMQGTGANVLTF. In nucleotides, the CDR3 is TGTGCCAGCAGCCGTATGCAGGGGACCGGGGCCAACGTCCTGACTTTC.

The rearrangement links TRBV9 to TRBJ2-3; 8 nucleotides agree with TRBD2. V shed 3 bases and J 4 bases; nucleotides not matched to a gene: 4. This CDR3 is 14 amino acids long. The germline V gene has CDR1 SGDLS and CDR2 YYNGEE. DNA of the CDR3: TGTGCCAGCAGCGCGGGGGGGGCGTCAGATACGCAGTATTTT. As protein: CASSAGGASDTQYF.

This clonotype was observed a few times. The CDR3 region is CASSPRSRDWFSGANVLTF. The DNA for the CDR3 is TGTGCCAGCAGCCCCAGGAGCAGGGACTGGTTCTCTGGGGCCAACGTCCTGACTTTC. This chain uses TRBV13 with TRBJ2-6, with a weak D call TRBD2 (6 bases). With 5 bases removed from V and 0 bases from J, the gap between germline ends came to 20 bases. CDR1 and CDR2 (germline): PRHDT, FYEKMQ (reference sequence). The CDR3 has 19 residues.

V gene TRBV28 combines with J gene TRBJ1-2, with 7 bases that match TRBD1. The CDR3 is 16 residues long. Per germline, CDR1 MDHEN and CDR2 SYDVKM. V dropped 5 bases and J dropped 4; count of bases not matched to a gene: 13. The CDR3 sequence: CASSQQGGASGYGYTF. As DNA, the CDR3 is TGTGCCAGCAGTCAGCAAGGGGGCGCGTCCGGCTATGGCTACACCTTC.

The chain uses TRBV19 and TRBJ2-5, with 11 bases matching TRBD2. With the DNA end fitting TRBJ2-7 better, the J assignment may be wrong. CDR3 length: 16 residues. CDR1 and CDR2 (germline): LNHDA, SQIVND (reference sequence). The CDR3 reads CASSILTSGSRYEQYF. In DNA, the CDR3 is TGTGCCAGTAGTATACTCACTAGCGGGAGTCGGTACGAGCAGTACTTC.

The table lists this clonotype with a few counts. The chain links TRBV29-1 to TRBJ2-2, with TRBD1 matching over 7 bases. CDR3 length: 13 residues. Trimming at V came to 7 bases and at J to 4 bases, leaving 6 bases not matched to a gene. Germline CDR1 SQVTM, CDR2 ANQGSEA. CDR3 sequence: CSAHRGSTGELFF. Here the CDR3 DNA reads TGCAGCGCTCACAGGGGTTCCACCGGGGAGCTGTTTTTT.

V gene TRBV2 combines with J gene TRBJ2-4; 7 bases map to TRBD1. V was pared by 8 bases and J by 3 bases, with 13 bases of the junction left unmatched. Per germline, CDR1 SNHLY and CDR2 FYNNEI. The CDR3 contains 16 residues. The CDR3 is CASGPDRAYLKNIQYF. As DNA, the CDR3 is TGTGCCAGCGGGCCCGACAGGGCGTACCTCAAAAACATTCAGTACTTC.

The CDR3 nucleotides are TGTGCCAGCAGTTACTCGAAAAGGAGGACTAGCGGGAGACGAGAGACCCAGTACTTC. It encodes CASSYSKRRTSGRRETQYF. V is TRBV6-2 or TRBV6-3 and J is TRBJ2-5; 13 bases agree with TRBD2. The germline V gene encodes CDR1 MNHEY and CDR2 SVGEGT. The CDR3 sequence is 19 residues long. V gave up 0 bases and J gave up 4 bases; unmatched junction bases: 11.

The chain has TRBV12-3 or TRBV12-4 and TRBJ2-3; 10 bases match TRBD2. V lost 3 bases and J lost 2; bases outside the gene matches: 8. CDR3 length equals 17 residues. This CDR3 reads CASSFSIAGGFTDTQYF. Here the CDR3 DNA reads TGTGCCAGCAGTTTTTCTATAGCGGGAGGATTCACAGATACGCAGTATTTT.

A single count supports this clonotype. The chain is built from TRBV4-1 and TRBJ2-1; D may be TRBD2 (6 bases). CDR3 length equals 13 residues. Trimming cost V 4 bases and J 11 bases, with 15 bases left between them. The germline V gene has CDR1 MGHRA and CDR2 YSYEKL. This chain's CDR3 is CASSPPWGEQQFF. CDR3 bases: TGCGCCAGCAGCCCTCCCTGGGGGGAGCAGCAGTTCTTC.

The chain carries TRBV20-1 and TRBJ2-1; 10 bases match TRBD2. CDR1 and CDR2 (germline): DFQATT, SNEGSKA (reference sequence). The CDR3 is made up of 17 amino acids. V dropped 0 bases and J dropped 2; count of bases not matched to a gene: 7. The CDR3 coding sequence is TGCAGTGCTAGAGATAAGTCTAGCGGGAGCCCCTACAATGAGCAGTTCTTC. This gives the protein CSARDKSSGSPYNEQFF.

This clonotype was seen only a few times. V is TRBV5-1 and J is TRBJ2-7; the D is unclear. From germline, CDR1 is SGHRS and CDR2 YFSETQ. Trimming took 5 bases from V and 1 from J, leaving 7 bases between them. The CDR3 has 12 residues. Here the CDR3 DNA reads TGCGCCAGCAGAAAGACATCCTACGAGCAGTACTTC. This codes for CASRKTSYEQYF. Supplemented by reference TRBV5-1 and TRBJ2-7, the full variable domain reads KAGVTQTPRYLIKTRGQQVTLSCSPISGHRSVSWYQQTPGQGLQFLFEYFSETQRNKGNFPGRFSGRQFSNSRSEMNVSTLELGDSALYLCASRKTSYEQYFGPGTRLTVT.

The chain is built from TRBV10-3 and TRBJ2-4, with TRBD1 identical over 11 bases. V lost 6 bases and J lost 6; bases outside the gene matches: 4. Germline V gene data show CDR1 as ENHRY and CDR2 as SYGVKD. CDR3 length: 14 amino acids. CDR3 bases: TGTGCCATCAGGGACAGGGGGCCCTTAAACATTCAGTACTTC. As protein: CAIRDRGPLNIQYF.

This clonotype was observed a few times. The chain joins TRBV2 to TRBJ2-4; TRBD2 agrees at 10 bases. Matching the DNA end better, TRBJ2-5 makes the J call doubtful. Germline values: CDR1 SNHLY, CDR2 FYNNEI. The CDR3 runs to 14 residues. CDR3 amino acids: CASRLLAGEETQYF. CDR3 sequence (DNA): TGTGCCAGCAGACTCCTAGCGGGAGAAGAGACCCAGTACTTC.

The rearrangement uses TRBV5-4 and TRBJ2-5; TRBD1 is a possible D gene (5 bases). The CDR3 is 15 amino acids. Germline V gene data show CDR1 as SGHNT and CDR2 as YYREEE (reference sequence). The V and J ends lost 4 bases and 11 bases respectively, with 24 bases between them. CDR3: CASSRQRGPSEEQYF. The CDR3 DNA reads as TGTGCCAGCAGCCGACAGCGCGGACCCTCCGAAGAGCAGTACTTC.